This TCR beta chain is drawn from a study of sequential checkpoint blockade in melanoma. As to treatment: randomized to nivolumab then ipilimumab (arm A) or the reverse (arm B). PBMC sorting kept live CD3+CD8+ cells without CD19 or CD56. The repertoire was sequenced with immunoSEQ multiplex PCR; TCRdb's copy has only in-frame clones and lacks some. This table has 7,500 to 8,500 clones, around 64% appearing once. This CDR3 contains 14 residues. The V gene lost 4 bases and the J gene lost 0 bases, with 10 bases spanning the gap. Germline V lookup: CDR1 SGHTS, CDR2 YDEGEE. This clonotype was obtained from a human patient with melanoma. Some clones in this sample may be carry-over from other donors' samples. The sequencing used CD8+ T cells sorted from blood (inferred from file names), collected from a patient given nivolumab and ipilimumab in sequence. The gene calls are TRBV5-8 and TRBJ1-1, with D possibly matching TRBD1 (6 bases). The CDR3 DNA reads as TGTGCCAGCAGCCCGGGGGGCCTGAACACTGAAGCTTTCTTT. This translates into CASSPGGLNTEAFF.